Following are 10 T cell receptor beta chains from one sample sequenced in a study of blood T cell repertoires in COVID-19. TCRdb's table, derived via immunoSEQ multiplex PCR, lists solely in-frame clones and lacks some. The data hold tens of thousands of clones, with more than 75% observed a single time. The sample consisted of peripheral blood. These receptors were obtained from an elderly woman with acute or convalescent COVID-19.

This clone was observed a few times. The CDR3 here is CSARDQFTYTF. CDR3 bases: TGCAGTGCTAGAGATCAGTTCACGTACACCTTC. This chain uses TRBV20-1 with TRBJ1-2; D unresolved. The CDR3 is 11 amino acids. V was shortened by 0 bases and J by 11 bases, with 10 bases between the two germline ends. Germline lookup yields CDR1 DFQATT and CDR2 SNEGSKA (reference sequence).

The chain is built from TRBV30 and TRBJ2-7; 11 bases line up with TRBD2. CDR3 length: 15 amino acids. The germline V gene encodes CDR1 GTSNPN and CDR2 SVGIG (reference sequence). V shed 3 bases, J shed 1 base, and the junction held 5 bases outside the gene matches. The chain's CDR3 is CAWRPSGGTSYEQYF. The CDR3 DNA reads as TGTGCCTGGAGGCCTAGCGGGGGGACGTCCTACGAGCAGTACTTC.

As to this clone: The germline gene is not matched at one end of the junction; a read error may be the cause. V usage is TRBV7-8 and J usage is TRBJ1-2; 8 nucleotides agree with TRBD1. Germline V gene lookup returns CDR1 SGHVS and CDR2 FQNEAQ. The length of the CDR3 is 16 residues. The CDR3 here is CASSWGGTGPLYESSF. DNA for the CDR3: TGTGCCAGCAGCTGGGGAGGGACAGGACCCCTCTATGAGAGCTCCTTC.

This sequence joins TRBV11-2 and TRBJ1-2; a possible D gene is TRBD1 (5 bases). Germline values: CDR1 SGHAT, CDR2 FQNNGV. The CDR3 loop spans 14 amino acids. Trimming took off 6 bases at V and 5 bases at J, with 16 bases between the two ends. The CDR3 here is CASRLSGTPYGYTF. The CDR3 coding sequence is TGTGCCAGCAGGTTATCCGGGACTCCTTATGGCTACACCTTC.

The V and J genes are TRBV7-8 and TRBJ2-3, with 7 nucleotides matching TRBD2. Germline values: CDR1 SGHVS, CDR2 FQNEAQ. V lost 2 bases and J lost 1; bases outside the gene matches: 9. The CDR3 sequence is 17 residues long. Written as DNA, the CDR3 is TGTGCCAGCAGCTTAACCTTTGGGGCGGGGGGCACAGATACGCAGTATTTT. This translates into CASSLTFGAGGTDTQYF.

This chain uses TRBV19 with TRBJ1-2; 10 nucleotides align to TRBD1. The CDR3 runs to 15 residues. Trimming at V came to 3 bases and at J to 8 bases, leaving 9 bases not matched to a gene. From germline, CDR1 is LNHDA and CDR2 SQIVND (reference sequence). The CDR3 DNA reads TGTGCCAGTAGTATTGAGTCCGGGACAGGGGCCGGCTACACCTTC. It encodes CASSIESGTGAGYTF. The variable domain in full, completed from reference TRBV19 and TRBJ1-2, reads DGGITQSPKYLFRKEGQNVTLSCEQNLNHDAMYWYRQDPGQGLRLIYYSQIVNDFQKGDIAEGYSVSREKKESFPLTVTSAQKNPTAFYLCASSIESGTGAGYTFGSGTRLTVV.

This chain's CDR3 is CASSLQTSSEELFF. The CDR3 nucleotides read TGCGCCAGCAGCCTACAGACTAGCTCTGAGGAGCTGTTTTTT. V and J are TRBV5-1 and TRBJ2-2; 7 nucleotides align to TRBD2. The germline V gene encodes CDR1 SGHRS and CDR2 YFSETQ. The CDR3 totals 14 residues. Unmatched junction bases numbered 10, after V lost 4 bases and J lost 10 bases.

This chain joins TRBV6-5 and TRBJ2-2; the D gene is possibly TRBD2 (6 bases). The ends were cut back, 5 bases at V and 9 bases at J, with 13 bases in the middle. This CDR3 region has 13 residues. The germline V gene has CDR1 MNHEY and CDR2 SVGAGI. CDR3 nucleotide sequence: TGTGCCAGCAGTCCTGGACTAAACCGGGAGCTGTTTTTT. This translates into CASSPGLNRELFF.

The gene calls are TRBV27 and TRBJ1-2; no definite D call. CDR1 and CDR2 from the germline V gene are MNHEY and SMNVEV (reference sequence). CDR3 length equals 14 residues. V was trimmed by 8 bases and J by 8 bases, leaving 21 bases between them. The CDR3 sequence: CASRNSGAPSGYTF. CDR3 DNA: TGTGCCAGCCGCAACTCGGGTGCACCGTCGGGCTACACCTTC.

The rearrangement joins TRBV5-1 to TRBJ1-1; D perhaps matches TRBD1 (5 bases). Germline CDR1 reads SGHRS; CDR2 reads YFSETQ. The germline V and J ends were trimmed by 3 bases and 1 base, with 13 bases remaining between them. The CDR3 has 15 residues. This CDR3 reads CASSSGGAQNTEAFF. CDR3 nucleotides: TGCGCCAGCAGCTCCGGAGGGGCCCAGAACACTGAAGCTTTCTTT.